The rows below give T cell receptor beta chains drawn from one sample of a study of cytomegalovirus exposure and HLA in healthy donors. The data were produced by immunoSEQ multiplex PCR, yet TCRdb's version contains in-frame clones alone and is incomplete. The listing contains 200,000 to 250,000 clones. The sequenced sample was PBMCs. Source of these receptors: a woman in her 30s in good health and CMV-seropositive. Each CDR3 is given with its conserved first and last residue. A D gene is named only where the DNA matches it firmly.

d_call,j_call,v_call,cdr3_aa
TRBD2,TRBJ2-2,TRBV15,CATSLPGLAGAHTGELFF
-,TRBJ1-5,TRBV19,CASSIDSQGRQPQHF
TRBD2,TRBJ2-3,TRBV25-1,CASSVSSGGPDTQYF
-,TRBJ1-2,TRBV7-9,CASSPRGGDYGYTF
-,TRBJ2-7,TRBV29-1,CSVEGEAEPYEQYF
-,TRBJ1-6,TRBV14,CASSQDFGGYSPLHF
-,TRBJ1-4,TRBV14,CASSPTVTNEKLFF
-,TRBJ1-1,TRBV7-9,CASSIGTTEAFF
TRBD1,TRBJ1-1,TRBV14,CASSQDLGGTAIPRAFF
-,TRBJ2-1,TRBV2,CASRDDSLNEQFF
TRBD2,TRBJ2-3,TRBV27,CASRLLAGGPSTDTQYF
-,TRBJ2-7,TRBV7-9,CASSRTLSYEQYF
-,TRBJ2-1,TRBV2,CASRPGTGDSYNEQFF
-,TRBJ1-1,TRBV19,CASSIPGQGWAEAFF
-,TRBJ2-7,TRBV28,CASSFQNYEQYF
TRBD2,TRBJ2-1,TRBV9,CASTLLAGASDEQFF
-,TRBJ2-6,TRBV5-4,CASSLGRGRAYSGANVLTF
TRBD1,-,TRBV4-3,CASSRTGTASYEQYF
TRBD2,TRBJ2-1,TRBV4-1,CASSQDPSGGSYNEQFF
-,TRBJ1-2,TRBV30,CAWMRQNYGYTF
TRBD1,TRBJ2-7,TRBV2,CASSEGRGLYEQYF
-,TRBJ2-2,TRBV7-2,CASSHTSGELFF
TRBD2,TRBJ2-7,TRBV7-9,CASSFVGGTSYEQYF
-,TRBJ2-7,TRBV2,CASSEAPGYYEQYF
-,TRBJ1-2,TRBV5-4,CASSPLANRDRGYTF
TRBD1,TRBJ2-7,TRBV5-1,CASSTGGPTYEQYF
TRBD2,TRBJ2-7,TRBV19,CASSSWGTSGYSSYEQYF
-,TRBJ1-2,TRBV4-1,CASSQEARPGNYGYTF
-,TRBJ2-1,TRBV6-1,CASSEAGDSYNEQFF
-,TRBJ1-5,TRBV7-8,CASSFGGPPNLNQPQHF
TRBD1,TRBJ1-3,TRBV7-9,CASSLETGPGNTIYF
TRBD1,TRBJ2-1,TRBV30,CAWTPGQGSYNEQFF
TRBD2,TRBJ2-3,TRBV5-4,CASSPTSGRADTQYF
-,TRBJ1-2,TRBV5-8,CASSLAVRRGAAGYTF
-,TRBJ2-3,TRBV6-5,CASSYSGQSTDTQYF
-,TRBJ2-7,TRBV4-3,CASSQEVSGSQGNYEQYF
TRBD2,TRBJ2-7,TRBV18,CASSPSGTSGTYEQYF
-,TRBJ2-3,TRBV29-1,CSVDGRQNTDTQYF
-,TRBJ2-1,TRBV7-2,CASTIPLGGNEQFF
-,TRBJ2-2,TRBV27,CASSPGNTGELFF
TRBD1,TRBJ1-4,TRBV6-6,CASSRTGGTNEKLFF
TRBD1,TRBJ2-3,TRBV10-3,CAISPRDRGLGTDTQYF
TRBD2,TRBJ2-1,TRBV19,CASLERGLYNEQFF
TRBD2,TRBJ2-5,TRBV5-1,CASSYGTSGRAYQETQYF
TRBD2,TRBJ2-1,TRBV28,CASSRGLAGEQFF